The source of this TCR beta chain is a study of Ad26.COV2.S vaccination and SARS-CoV-2 variants. Notes on this clone: Its specificity is not known.

Study-wide results and limits: It was reported that spike-specific CD8+ and CD4+ T cell responses were substantially broad after vaccination. Placebo recipients trailed vaccine recipients in spike-specific TCR breadth. Breadth and depth estimates from TCRs may understate total T cell responses. Vaccinees and placebo recipients showed similar non-spike TCR breadth.

The assay was immunoSEQ multiplex PCR, and TCRdb's table has in-frame clones only and misses some. Of about 350,000 clones listed, roughly 94% were seen once; the top ten hold 3.9%. V was cut by 1 base and J by 4 bases, with 10 bases left in between. From germline, CDR1 is SGHTA and CDR2 FQGNSA. The CDR3 totals 14 residues. The source of this sequence is a human donor who had recovered from COVID-19. The sample consisted of peripheral blood, taken after recovery from COVID-19. J is TRBJ1-2 and V is TRBV7-2; no definite D call. CDR3 amino acids: CASSLGREVYGYTF. CDR3 in DNA: TGTGCCAGCAGCTTAGGTCGGGAGGTCTATGGCTACACCTTC.